This T cell receptor (beta chain) was sequenced in a study of cytomegalovirus exposure and HLA in healthy donors. Study-wide points: Solely CMV serostatus was available to characterize immune exposure. Reportedly, HLA-A and HLA-B alleles of most subjects were accurately predicted from TCR beta.

The PCR was carried out with 60 Vbeta primers and 13 Jbeta primers. Sequencing was performed with immunoSEQ multiplex PCR; in TCRdb, only in-frame clones are kept and a portion is missing. This table has roughly 92,000 clones, about 80% appearing once. For this clone: The antigen remains undetermined.

V lost 6 bases to trimming and J lost 2 bases; unmatched junction nucleotides: 7. Per germline, CDR1 LNHDA and CDR2 SQIVND (reference sequence). The CDR3 runs 15 residues. The sequenced sample was PBMCs. The clonotype comes from a woman aged 50 to 60 in good health and CMV-seropositive. V is TRBV19 and J is TRBJ2-3; TRBD2 matches at 8 bases. CDR3 sequence reads: CASSALAALTDTQYF. CDR3 DNA sequence: TGTGCCAGTAGCGCACTAGCGGCACTCACAGATACGCAGTATTTT. The whole variable domain, remainder taken from reference TRBV19 and TRBJ2-3, is DGGITQSPKYLFRKEGQNVTLSCEQNLNHDAMYWYRQDPGQGLRLIYYSQIVNDFQKGDIAEGYSVSREKKESFPLTVTSAQKNPTAFYLCASSALAALTDTQYFGPGTRLTVL.